These 20 T cell receptor beta chains were sequenced from one sample in a study of T-cell reconstitution after alpha-beta-depleted transplantation in children. Unique molecular identifiers were built into the TCRbeta library. TCRdb recomputed calls from the PCR reads with MiXCR, one row per CDR3 protein. The table has hundreds of thousands of distinct CDR3 sequences, less than 20% seen once. The sequencing here drew on PBMCs, mostly from graft donor cells, taken 360 days after TCRalphabeta/CD19-depleted stem cell transplant. All receptors come from a male patient aged 5 to 17 who had a stem cell transplant for acute lymphoblastic leukemia, so the T cells may come from the graft donor.

J is TRBJ1-6 and V is TRBV15; D uncertain. Germline CDR1 LNHNV, CDR2 YYDKDF (reference sequence). The ends were cut back, 0 bases at V and 4 bases at J, with 1 base in the middle. This CDR3 comprises 13 residues. The CDR3 is CATSRDYNSPLHF. In DNA, the CDR3 is TGTGCCACCAGCAGAGATTATAATTCACCCCTCCACTTT. Filled out from reference TRBV15 and TRBJ1-6, the complete variable domain reads DAMVIQNPRYQVTQFGKPVTLSCSQTLNHNVMYWYQQKSSQAPKLLFHYYDKDFNNEADTPDNFQSRRPNTSFCFLDIRSPGLGDTAMYLCATSRDYNSPLHFGNGTRLTVT.

This rearrangement joins TRBV20-1 to TRBJ1-3, with 9 positions matching TRBD1. Germline CDR1 DFQATT, CDR2 SNEGSKA (reference sequence). This CDR3 has 16 residues. Trimming at V came to 6 bases and at J to 0 bases, leaving 9 bases not matched to a gene. CDR3 protein: CSALRGQGRSGNTIYF. The CDR3 region has the DNA TGCAGTGCACTCAGGGGACAGGGCCGCTCTGGAAACACCATATATTTT.

The sample holds many counts of this clonotype. The rearrangement joins TRBV21-1 to TRBJ2-2. TRBV21-1 is a recognized pseudogene. CDR3 length equals 10 residues. The CDR3 sequence: CASTPGELFF. The CDR3 nucleotides are TGTGCCAGCACTCCCGGGGAGCTGTTTTTT.

In this sample, this clonotype turned up a few times. This chain joins TRBV9 and TRBJ2-1; no definite D call. V lost 7 bases and J lost 9, with 5 bases in between. Germline V gives CDR1 SGDLS, CDR2 YYNGEE. The CDR3 is made up of 9 amino acids. The DNA for the CDR3 is TGTGCCAGCGGGGTTGAGCAGTTCTTC. This gives the protein CASGVEQFF.

This clonotype was picked up a small number of times. The V call is TRBV25-1, the J call TRBJ2-5; D may be TRBD1 (5 bases). The CDR3 extends over 16 amino acids. The V end lost 5 bases, the J end lost 1 base, and 17 bases lay between the germline ends. Per the germline V gene, CDR1 is MGHDK and CDR2 is SYGVNS. CDR3 DNA sequence: TGTGCCAGCAGTCAACGAGATTGGACACCCCAAGAGACCCAGTACTTC. It specifies CASSQRDWTPQETQYF.

This clonotype was observed a handful of times. The J gene is TRBJ2-4, the V gene TRBV2; 9 bases are shared with TRBD2. The CDR3 covers 17 residues. V was pared by 2 bases and J by 0 bases, with 5 bases of the junction left unmatched. Germline CDR1 is SNHLY and CDR2 is FYNNEI. This chain's CDR3 is CASSETLAGLAKNIQYF. CDR3 sequence (DNA): TGTGCCAGCAGTGAAACACTAGCGGGCCTAGCCAAAAACATTCAGTACTTC.

The table lists this clonotype with many counts. This chain connects TRBV28 to TRBJ2-5; tentatively, D is TRBD2 (5 bases). V was cut by 7 bases and J by 5 bases, with 11 bases left in between. This CDR3 spans 12 amino acids. The germline V gene has CDR1 MDHEN and CDR2 SYDVKM. CDR3 DNA: TGTGCCAGCAAGTCCGGCGGGGAGACCCAGTACTTC. This gives the protein CASKSGGETQYF.

This clonotype was recorded a few times. The chain links TRBV5-1 to TRBJ2-4; 14 bases match TRBD2. V lost 1 base to trimming and J lost 5 bases; unmatched junction nucleotides: 8. Per germline, CDR1 SGHRS and CDR2 YFSETQ. The CDR3 spans 18 residues. Here the CDR3 reads CASSLSATSGRVQNIQYF. CDR3 DNA: TGCGCCAGCAGCTTGTCTGCGACTAGCGGGAGGGTACAAAACATTCAGTACTTC.

In its sample, this clonotype was seen a few times. The J gene is TRBJ2-7, the V gene TRBV5-5; the match to TRBD1 covers 8 bases. The CDR3 runs to 16 residues. Germline CDR1 reads SGHKS; CDR2 reads YYEKEE (reference sequence). Unmatched junction bases numbered 11, after V lost 3 bases and J lost 3 bases. CDR3 residues: CASSSGAGTGFYEQYF. CDR3 DNA sequence: TGTGCCAGCAGCTCAGGAGCCGGGACAGGATTCTACGAGCAGTACTTC.

CDR3 residues: CSAGTDTQYF. In DNA, the CDR3 is TGCAGTGCTGGGACAGATACGCAGTATTTT. This rearrangement joins TRBV20-1 to TRBJ2-3; no reliable D call. This CDR3 spans 10 amino acids. The germline gives CDR1 DFQATT, CDR2 SNEGSKA (reference sequence). V lost 5 bases, J lost 3 bases, and 3 bases lay in between.

This chain connects TRBV4-1 to TRBJ2-2, with 12 bases that match TRBD2. CDR1 is MGHRA, CDR2 YSYEKL, per germline. The trim removed 2 bases at V and 1 base at J, leaving 5 bases unmatched. The CDR3 extends over 18 amino acids. For the CDR3, the DNA is TGCGCCAGCAGCCAACCGGGACTAGCGGGCATGAACACCGGGGAGCTGTTTTTT. Amino acid sequence: CASSQPGLAGMNTGELFF.

The chain is built from TRBV10-2 and TRBJ2-5, with D possibly TRBD2 on 6 matching bases. The CDR3 contains 13 residues. Germline CDR1 WSHSY, CDR2 SAAADI. Trimming removed 0 bases at V and 7 bases at J, with 9 bases between. The CDR3: CASSESLAGTQYF. CDR3 in DNA: TGCGCCAGCAGTGAGTCACTAGCCGGGACCCAGTACTTC.

The chain employs TRBV18 and TRBJ2-3; 10 bases map to TRBD1. This CDR3 is 16 amino acids long. Germline trimming cut 3 bases from V and 0 bases from J; bases unmatched to any gene: 3. Germline CDR1 KGHSH, CDR2 LQKENI. DNA of the CDR3: TGTGCCAGCTCACCCCGGACAGGGGGAAGCACAGATACGCAGTATTTT. It encodes CASSPRTGGSTDTQYF.

This clonotype appeared many times. Germline is not matched at one junction end, which may reflect a read error. The chain couples TRBV5-1 to TRBJ2-7, with 8 bases lining up with TRBD1. In germline, CDR1 is SGHRS, CDR2 YFSETQ. The CDR3 has 13 amino acids. This CDR3 reads CASSYDRGYEQYF. The CDR3 coding sequence is TGTGCCAGCAGCTACGACAGGGGCTACGAGCAGTACTTC.

The sample holds a few counts of this clonotype. Here the CDR3 reads CASSKAPTSGKYNEQFF. CDR3 bases: TGTGCCAGCAGCAAAGCTCCCACTAGCGGGAAATACAATGAGCAGTTCTTC. The V and J genes are TRBV21-1 and TRBJ2-1; the table assigns TRBD2, which was not confirmed against the DNA. TRBV21-1 is a documented pseudogene. The CDR3 runs 17 residues.

The chain recombines TRBV7-3 with TRBJ1-1; 8 positions agree with TRBD1. This CDR3 comprises 14 residues. V was pared by 0 bases and J by 5 bases, with 2 bases of the junction left unmatched. In germline, CDR1 is SGHTA, CDR2 FQGTGA. The chain's CDR3 is CASSLTTGVTEAFF. The CDR3, as DNA: TGTGCCAGCAGCTTAACGACAGGGGTTACTGAAGCTTTCTTT.

This clonotype was observed a few times. V usage is TRBV5-1 and J usage is TRBJ2-7; maybe TRBD1 (6 bases). V gave up 4 bases and J gave up 3 bases, with 20 bases separating them. The CDR3 consists of 16 residues. Looked up from germline, CDR1 is SGHRS and CDR2 is YFSETQ. The CDR3, as DNA: TGCGCCAGCAGCACTACGTTCCCCGGGACATACTACGAGCAGTACTTC. This codes for CASSTTFPGTYYEQYF.

The table lists this clonotype with a few counts. This rearrangement joins TRBV5-1 to TRBJ2-7; D possibly uses TRBD1 or TRBD2 (6 bases each). Trimming took off 4 bases at V and 4 bases at J, with 30 bases between the two ends. Germline CDR1 is SGHRS and CDR2 is YFSETQ. The CDR3 has 19 amino acids. The CDR3 loop reads CASSPRGISGTLGLYEQYF. CDR3 DNA sequence: TGCGCCAGCAGCCCGAGGGGGATTTCGGGAACTTTGGGACTGTACGAGCAGTACTTC.

The chain has TRBV14 and TRBJ2-7; D gene uncertain. The CDR3 sequence is 14 residues long. CDR1 is SGHDN and CDR2 is FVKESK in the germline V gene. V lost 1 base, J lost 2 bases, and 9 bases lay in between. In DNA form, the CDR3 reads TGTGCCAGCAGCCAAGGGGTACACCCCTACGAGCAGTACTTC. It translates to CASSQGVHPYEQYF.

Ten or more counts support this clonotype. The chain has TRBV20-1 and TRBJ2-2; TRBD2 is a possible D gene (6 bases). Trimming cost V 5 bases and J 2 bases, with 15 bases left between them. There are 15 residues in the CDR3. The germline CDR1 and CDR2 sequences are DFQATT and SNEGSKA (reference sequence). The CDR3 loop reads CSAGGLGINTGELFF. CDR3 coding DNA: TGCAGTGCTGGGGGACTCGGGATCAACACCGGGGAGCTGTTTTTT.